What follows are 28 T cell receptor beta chains derived from one specimen sequenced in a study of T cells in Graves' hyperthyroidism and ophthalmopathy. RNA transcripts yielded amplified TCR beta CDR3 regions. The primer set for the first-round RT-PCR of the TCR CDR3 was HTBI. TCRdb reanalysed the multiplex PCR reads using MiXCR and keeps one entry per CDR3 protein. The sample consists of 600,000 to 650,000 distinct CDR3 sequences, 20% to 25% of them appearing once. Sample: blood. The receptors were gathered from a man aged 30 to 45 with Graves' ophthalmopathy.

This clonotype was seen ten or more times. The rearrangement uses TRBV4-3 and TRBJ2-3; no definite D call. V was trimmed by 0 bases and J by 3 bases, leaving 7 bases between them. CDR3 length: 14 amino acids. Germline-derived CDR1 and CDR2 are LGHNA and YSLEER. The CDR3 region is CASSQDIRTDTQYF. CDR3 nucleotides: TGCGCCAGCAGCCAAGATATAAGGACAGATACGCAGTATTTT.

This clonotype has a handful of counts. The genes are TRBV7-9 and TRBJ2-7; no clear D. V lost 5 bases and J 4 bases, leaving 15 bases between the germline ends. The CDR3 runs to 14 residues. Germline lookup yields CDR1 SEHNR and CDR2 FQNEAQ (reference sequence). In nucleotides, the CDR3 is TGTGCCAGCAGCCCACCGCAGGTTGGGTACGAGCAGTACTTC. It yields the protein CASSPPQVGYEQYF.

The chain carries TRBV20-1 and TRBJ2-7; 7 bases fit TRBD1. Germline values: CDR1 DFQATT, CDR2 SNEGSKA (reference sequence). The CDR3 loop spans 15 amino acids. V trimming: 3 bases; J trimming: 7 bases; junction bases outside the gene matches: 15. The CDR3 protein is CSASLLRRQGREQYF. The CDR3 DNA follows: TGCAGTGCTAGCCTTCTTCGTCGACAGGGTAGAGAGCAGTACTTC.

This chain uses TRBV6-6 with TRBJ2-7; 8 nucleotides match TRBD1. The CDR3 contains 15 residues. V was clipped by 1 base and J by 2 bases; unmatched bases: 4. The germline V gene encodes CDR1 MNHNY and CDR2 SVGAGI (reference sequence). CDR3 sequence: CASSYLTGDTYEQYF. CDR3 in DNA: TGTGCCAGCAGTTACTTGACAGGGGATACCTACGAGCAGTACTTC.

V gene TRBV6-2 or TRBV6-3 combines with J gene TRBJ2-1; unclear D gene. Germline V gives CDR1 MNHEY, CDR2 SVGEGT. Trimming took off 5 bases at V and 8 bases at J, with 7 bases between the two ends. The CDR3 has 11 residues. The CDR3 nucleotides are TGTGCCAGCAGTGATCTGCATGAGCAGTTCTTC. As protein: CASSDLHEQFF.

The CDR3 protein is CASSILAGGASSYEQYF. The CDR3 DNA reads as TGTGCCAGCAGCATACTAGCAGGCGGGGCCAGCTCCTACGAGCAGTACTTC. The J gene is TRBJ2-7, the V gene TRBV7-2, with D perhaps TRBD2 (6 bases). The germline V gene encodes CDR1 SGHTA and CDR2 FQGNSA. V was pared by 5 bases and J by 0 bases, with 20 bases between. This CDR3 spans 17 amino acids.

This clonotype was found a few times. This chain links TRBV20-1 with TRBJ2-7; TRBD2 matches at 9 bases. The CDR3 consists of 18 residues. Germline V gene data show CDR1 as DFQATT and CDR2 as SNEGSKA (reference sequence). V lost 6 bases and J lost 0; bases outside the gene matches: 18. The DNA for the CDR3 is TGCAGTGCCCTTACTAGCGGGCGTAGGAGGGGATCCTCCTACGAGCAGTACTTC. Protein sequence: CSALTSGRRRGSSYEQYF.

This clonotype was seen more than once but under ten times. The chain is built from TRBV9 and TRBJ1-1; D is unclear. CDR3 length: 13 residues. Between the trimmed V and J ends, which lost 0 bases and 4 bases, there was a span of 7 bases. Germline assignment: CDR1 SGDLS and CDR2 YYNGEE. Here the CDR3 DNA reads TGTGCCAGCAGCGTAGGATCGGGCACTGAAGCTTTCTTT. Protein sequence: CASSVGSGTEAFF.

This chain joins TRBV19 and TRBJ1-1; 10 bases are a match to TRBD1. Germline values: CDR1 LNHDA, CDR2 SQIVND (reference sequence). The junction had 7 bases not matched to a gene; V was cut back by 3 bases and J by 3 bases. The CDR3 totals 16 residues. The DNA of the CDR3 is TGTGCCAGTAGTATCCAAGACAGGGGGCTGGACACTGAAGCTTTCTTT. It yields the protein CASSIQDRGLDTEAFF.

This clonotype was found a few times. CDR3 DNA sequence: TGTGCCATCAGTGAGTCGGCCGGGGGCGGGAGGGCCTACGAGCAGTACTTC. As protein: CAISESAGGGRAYEQYF. The chain combines TRBV10-3 with TRBJ2-7; 9 positions match TRBD2. After removal of 0 bases from V and 2 bases from J, the junction contained 8 bases not matched to a gene. Per germline, CDR1 ENHRY and CDR2 SYGVKD. The CDR3 contains 17 residues.

In its sample, this clonotype was seen a few times. The J gene is TRBJ1-1, the V gene TRBV20-1, with D unclear. This CDR3 spans 10 amino acids. Trimming removed 5 bases at V and 10 bases at J, with 11 bases between. Per the germline V gene, CDR1 is DFQATT and CDR2 is SNEGSKA (reference sequence). The CDR3 loop reads CSAVRRLAFF. The CDR3 DNA follows: TGCAGTGCTGTCCGACGGCTAGCTTTCTTT.

The V gene is TRBV13, the J gene TRBJ2-5; D is unclear. The V gene lost 5 bases and the J gene lost 6 bases, with 13 bases spanning the gap. The CDR3 has 13 amino acids. Germline CDR1 and CDR2: PRHDT and FYEKMQ (reference sequence). Written as DNA, the CDR3 is TGTGCCAGCAGCGTCCGGGCTCAAAAGACCCAGTACTTC. It yields the protein CASSVRAQKTQYF.

This clonotype was observed a few times. This chain links TRBV10-3 with TRBJ2-2, with 12 bases fitting TRBD2. V was clipped by 6 bases and J by 4 bases; unmatched bases: 0. CDR1 is ENHRY, CDR2 SYGVKD, per germline. The CDR3 runs to 14 residues. CDR3: CAIRLAGGTGELFF. The CDR3 DNA sequence: TGTGCCATCAGACTAGCGGGAGGCACCGGGGAGCTGTTTTTT.

V is TRBV12-3 or TRBV12-4 and J is TRBJ1-2; 7 nucleotides match TRBD1. The CDR3 consists of 16 residues. V shed 6 bases and J 1 base; nucleotides not matched to a gene: 11. This chain's CDR3 is CASRGVGQDLNYGYTF. In DNA, the CDR3 is TGTGCCAGCAGGGGTGTAGGACAGGACCTTAACTATGGCTACACCTTC.

This clonotype was observed at least ten times. The gene calls are TRBV12-3 or TRBV12-4 and TRBJ2-3; 9 nucleotides align to TRBD1. V was pared by 6 bases and J by 5 bases, with 9 bases of the junction left unmatched. The CDR3 has 15 residues. DNA of the CDR3: TGTGCCAGCAGCGCCTGGACAGGGGTTGAAGATACGCAGTATTTT. Residues: CASSAWTGVEDTQYF.

This clonotype was detected a few times. The chain uses TRBV6-1 and TRBJ2-2; possible D gene TRBD1, 5 bases. The germline CDR1 and CDR2 sequences are MNHNS and SASEGT. This CDR3 spans 15 amino acids. The V end was cut by 5 bases, the J end by 6 bases, with 16 bases between. In DNA form, the CDR3 reads TGTGCCAGCAGTATACAGGACCTATCTGCCGGGGAGCTGTTTTTT. The encoded protein is CASSIQDLSAGELFF.

This clonotype was found many times. V gene TRBV11-2 combines with J gene TRBJ2-7; TRBD2 is a possible D gene (8 bases). V was shortened by 1 base and J by 3 bases, with 19 bases between the two germline ends. Germline loops: CDR1 SGHAT, CDR2 FQNNGV. The CDR3 loop spans 17 amino acids. This CDR3 reads CASSLAAGEGAGYEQYF. The CDR3, as DNA: TGTGCCAGCAGCTTAGCAGCGGGAGAGGGGGCGGGCTACGAGCAGTACTTC.

This clonotype was seen repeatedly, ten times or more. J is TRBJ2-7 and V is TRBV7-2; TRBD1 matches at 10 bases. CDR1 and CDR2 from the germline V gene are SGHTA and FQGNSA. J lost 4 bases, V lost 3 bases, and 15 bases had no gene match. The CDR3 runs 18 residues. The chain's CDR3 is CASSLGQGPTLISYEQYF. The CDR3 DNA sequence: TGTGCCAGCAGCTTGGGACAGGGGCCAACTTTGATAAGTTACGAGCAGTACTTC.

This clonotype was counted at least ten times. This chain links TRBV2 with TRBJ2-3, with D unresolved. Per germline, CDR1 SNHLY and CDR2 FYNNEI. The V gene lost 0 bases and the J gene lost 4 bases, with 14 bases spanning the gap. This CDR3 is 16 amino acids long. The CDR3 DNA follows: TGTGCCAGCAGTGAAGCGCGAACCCCCAGAGCAGATACGCAGTATTTT. It is translated as CASSEARTPRADTQYF.

This clonotype was seen at least ten times. The chain carries TRBV20-1 and TRBJ2-2, with TRBD1 as a possible D gene (5 bases). CDR3 size: 13 residues. CDR1 and CDR2 from the germline V gene are DFQATT and SNEGSKA (reference sequence). V was clipped by 3 bases and J by 1 base, with 6 bases between them. This CDR3 is CSASRGNTGELFF. CDR3 DNA sequence: TGCAGTGCTAGTAGGGGGAACACCGGGGAGCTGTTTTTT.

This clonotype was seen many times. The rearrangement joins TRBV11-2 to TRBJ2-7, with D perhaps TRBD2 (6 bases). The CDR3 totals 11 residues. In germline, CDR1 is SGHAT, CDR2 FQNNGV. V shed 10 bases and J shed 6 bases, with 13 bases lying between them. The CDR3 reads CATAGGPEQYF. In DNA form, the CDR3 reads TGTGCCACCGCCGGGGGTCCCGAGCAGTACTTC.

The rearrangement joins TRBV5-1 to TRBJ1-3; D remains unclear. V dropped 1 base and J dropped 3 bases, with 11 bases sitting between them. Germline V gene lookup returns CDR1 SGHRS and CDR2 YFSETQ. The CDR3 runs 15 residues. The CDR3 coding sequence is TGCGCCAGCAGCTTGAACTCTCAGCTTGGAAACACCATATATTTT. Protein product: CASSLNSQLGNTIYF.

In its sample, this clonotype was seen a few times. The rearrangement uses TRBV12-3 or TRBV12-4 and TRBJ2-2; 7 positions agree with TRBD1. V was pared by 8 bases and J by 0 bases, with 6 bases of the junction left unmatched. The CDR3 totals 15 residues. CDR3 sequence reads: CASPQGQTNTGELFF. CDR3 nucleotides: TGTGCCAGCCCCCAGGGACAGACGAACACCGGGGAGCTGTTTTTT.

In this sample, this clonotype turned up many times. The V and J genes are TRBV7-9 and TRBJ2-7, with 7 bases identical to TRBD1. The CDR3 runs 14 residues. V shed 4 bases and J 6 bases; nucleotides not matched to a gene: 9. Germline CDR1 and CDR2: SEHNR and FQNEAQ (reference sequence). CDR3: CASSSQTGLGEQYF. In DNA, the CDR3 is TGTGCCAGCAGCTCGCAGACAGGGCTGGGCGAGCAGTACTTC.

This clonotype occurred a few times. This chain joins TRBV20-1 and TRBJ2-5, with D unresolved. CDR3 length: 13 residues. Germline-derived CDR1 and CDR2 are DFQATT and SNEGSKA (reference sequence). Trimming stripped 0 bases from V and 5 bases from J, with 10 bases between. CDR3 in amino acids: CSARDLFGETQYF. In DNA, the CDR3 is TGCAGTGCTAGAGATCTCTTCGGGGAGACCCAGTACTTC.

The J gene is TRBJ2-3, the V gene TRBV27; TRBD1 matches at 8 bases. The CDR3 contains 14 residues. Germline V lookup: CDR1 MNHEY, CDR2 SMNVEV (reference sequence). The V segment lost 3 bases and the J segment 8 bases; nucleotides outside the gene matches: 7. The CDR3 loop is CASSFSRQGATQYF. CDR3 nucleotide sequence: TGTGCCAGCAGTTTTTCCCGTCAGGGGGCTACGCAGTATTTT.

This clonotype was detected many times. CDR3 nucleotide sequence: TGCAGTGCTTCACCGACCGACAGTGGCAATCAGCCCCAGCATTTT. It is translated as CSASPTDSGNQPQHF. This chain links TRBV20-1 with TRBJ1-5; tentative D call: TRBD1 (5 bases). The CDR3 is 15 amino acids. CDR1 is DFQATT and CDR2 is SNEGSKA in the germline V gene (reference sequence). V was shortened by 5 bases and J by 2 bases, with 16 bases between the two germline ends.

V and J are TRBV6-2 or TRBV6-3 and TRBJ2-7, with TRBD2 matching over 10 bases. V was pared by 7 bases and J by 6 bases, with 6 bases of the junction left unmatched. Germline V gives CDR1 MNHEY, CDR2 SVGEGT. This CDR3 is 13 amino acids long. The CDR3: CASKLAGTGEQYF. Here the CDR3 DNA reads TGTGCCAGCAAACTAGCGGGGACGGGCGAGCAGTACTTC.